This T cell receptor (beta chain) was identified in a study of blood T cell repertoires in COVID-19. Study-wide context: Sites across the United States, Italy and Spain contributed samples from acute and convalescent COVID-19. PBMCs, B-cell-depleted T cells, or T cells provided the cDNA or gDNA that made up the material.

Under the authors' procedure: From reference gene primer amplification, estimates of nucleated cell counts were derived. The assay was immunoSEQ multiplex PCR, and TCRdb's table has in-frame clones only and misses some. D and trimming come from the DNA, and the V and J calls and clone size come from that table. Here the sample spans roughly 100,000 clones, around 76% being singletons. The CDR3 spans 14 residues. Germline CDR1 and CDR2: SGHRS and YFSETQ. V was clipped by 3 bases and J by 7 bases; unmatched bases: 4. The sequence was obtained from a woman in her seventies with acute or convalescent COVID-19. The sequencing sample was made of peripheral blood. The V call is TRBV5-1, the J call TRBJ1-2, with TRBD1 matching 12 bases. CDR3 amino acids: CASSWGTGGFGYTF. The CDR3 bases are TGCGCCAGCAGCTGGGGGACAGGGGGCTTTGGCTACACCTTC.